This T cell receptor (beta chain) was identified in a study of blood T cell repertoires in COVID-19. J lost 1 base, V lost 6 bases, and 6 bases had no gene match. The CDR3 consists of 16 residues. The germline CDR1 and CDR2 sequences are KGHDR and SFDVKD. Profiling relied on immunoSEQ multiplex PCR, and the TCRdb table lists in-frame clones only, not all of them. The repertoire has 200,000 to 250,000 clones, 84% of them found once; the top ten carry around 7.3%. This TCR derives from a woman aged 45-59 years with active or convalescent COVID-19. The chain combines TRBV24-1 with TRBJ2-3, with TRBD1 identical over 10 bases. Sequenced: peripheral blood. The CDR3 spells CATSKPGTGGTDTQYF. The CDR3 DNA reads TGTGCCACCAGTAAGCCTGGGACAGGGGGCACAGATACGCAGTATTTT.